The rows below give T cell receptor beta chains drawn from one sample of a study of early T cells in non-severe SARS-CoV-2 infection. TCRdb re-derived calls from the 5' RACE reads in MiXCR, one entry per CDR3 protein. The sample consists of roughly 30,000 distinct CDR3 sequences, over 4% of them appearing once. The source material was whole blood. These receptors came from an adult who was a healthcare worker with PCR-confirmed SARS-CoV-2 infection or an uninfected control (not recorded which). The CDR3 runs from the conserved cysteine through the conserved F or W. Fields, in order: V gene, J gene, clone size, D gene, CDR3 protein, CDR3 DNA. D genes are given only for firm matches. Clone size is shown for a subset of rows, as once, few, many or a class of expanded clone.

TRBV6-1	TRBJ1-5	.	TRBD1	CASALFRTGSNQPQHF	TGTGCCAGTGCTTTGTTCCGGACAGGTAGCAATCAGCCCCAGCATTTT
TRBV27	TRBJ1-4	many	TRBD1	CASSLGTGVGKLFF	TGTGCCAGCAGTTTGGGGACAGGGGTGGGAAAACTGTTTTTT
TRBV5-5	TRBJ2-2	.	.	CASSLLVPGELFF	TGTGCCAGCAGCTTGCTAGTGCCCGGGGAGCTGTTTTTT
TRBV7-9	TRBJ2-4	few	.	CASSLQAKNIQYF	TGTGCCAGCAGTTTGCAAGCCAAAAACATTCAGTACTTC
TRBV7-9	TRBJ2-5	many	.	CASSLRTGLSQETQYF	TGTGCCAGCAGCTTAAGAACGGGCCTCTCCCAAGAGACCCAGTACTTC
TRBV30	TRBJ1-1	many	.	CAWSVQHLNTEAFF	TGTGCCTGGAGTGTACAGCACCTGAACACTGAAGCTTTCTTT
TRBV10-3	TRBJ2-7	many	.	CAISESLRGYEQYF	TGTGCCATCAGTGAGTCCCTGAGGGGGTACGAGCAGTACTTC
TRBV7-9	TRBJ2-5	many	TRBD2	CASSPPLAGGGETQYF	TGTGCCAGCAGCCCCCCGTTAGCGGGAGGGGGGGAGACCCAGTACTTC
TRBV7-2	TRBJ2-1	.	.	CASSTRKGRNEQFF	TGTGCCAGCAGCACCCGCAAGGGTAGGAATGAGCAGTTCTTC
TRBV11-2	TRBJ2-1	.	.	CATSGGPIEQFF	TGTGCCACGTCCGGTGGTCCGATCGAGCAGTTCTTC
TRBV30	TRBJ2-7	many	TRBD2	CACFRGGLLSSYEQYF	TGTGCCTGTTTCCGGGGGGGCCTCCTCAGCTCCTACGAGCAGTACTTC
TRBV11-2	TRBJ2-1	many	TRBD1	CASSQDRENEQFF	TGTGCCAGCAGCCAAGACAGGGAGAATGAGCAGTTCTTC
TRBV12-3/TRBV12-4	TRBJ1-1	.	.	CASSFVAEGTEAFF	TGTGCCAGCAGTTTCGTAGCTGAGGGCACTGAAGCTTTCTTT
TRBV11-3	TRBJ2-1	.	.	CASSLPGRVQGNEQFF	TGTGCCAGCAGCTTACCCGGCAGGGTCCAAGGGAATGAGCAGTTCTTC
TRBV13	TRBJ2-1	many	.	CASSLGGASYNEQFF	TGTGCCAGCAGCTTAGGGGGGGCCTCCTACAATGAGCAGTTCTTC
TRBV14	TRBJ2-2	few	.	CASSVHLRGELFF	TGTGCCAGCAGCGTTCATTTGCGAGGGGAGCTGTTTTTT